This is a list of T cell receptor beta chains from one sample in a study of control samples from healthy donors and cancer patients. Produced via immunoSEQ multiplex PCR; TCRdb's table is partial and in-frame only. The sample yields 120,000 or so clones, about 87% seen once. The sample comprised blood. These receptors originate from a man in his thirties or forties in good health. Each CDR3 is given with its conserved first and last residue. A D gene is named only where the DNA matches it firmly. Size values are once, few and many counts, or a class for expanded clones, and some rows have none.

D,V,J,size,DNA,CDR3
NA,TRBV2,TRBJ2-5,once,TGTGCCAGCAGTGAAATCCTGAAAGAGACCCAGTACTTC,CASSEILKETQYF
TRBD1,TRBV2,TRBJ1-5,few,TGTGCCAGCGATGGACAGGGGACTCAGCCCCAGCATTTT,CASDGQGTQPQHF
TRBD1,TRBV7-3,TRBJ1-1,NA,TGTGCCAGCAGCTTGGGACAGGGGGTTAGTGAAGCTTTCTTT,CASSLGQGVSEAFF
TRBD1,TRBV9,TRBJ1-4,NA,TGTGCCAGCAGCCCCGGGACAGGGTATGCTAATGAAAAACTGTTTTTT,CASSPGTGYANEKLFF
NA,TRBV6-6,TRBJ1-4,NA,TGTGCCAGCAGTTACCCCACCGGGACAAGTAGTGAAAAACTGTTTTTT,CASSYPTGTSSEKLFF
NA,TRBV24-1,TRBJ1-2,NA,TGTGCCACCAGTGACTATGACAGGTCCTATGGCTACACCTTC,CATSDYDRSYGYTF
NA,TRBV19,TRBJ1-6,once,TGTGCCAGTAAAGATTCGCTTTCTTATAATTCACCCCTCCACTTT,CASKDSLSYNSPLHF
TRBD1,TRBV14,TRBJ1-1,NA,TGTGCCAGCAGCCGATACGGACAGGGTGAAGCTTTCTTT,CASSRYGQGEAFF
NA,TRBV5-1,TRBJ1-5,NA,TGCGCCAGCAGCTTGGGTCAGGGAAACAATCAGCCCCAGCATTTT,CASSLGQGNNQPQHF
TRBD1,TRBV5-1,TRBJ1-2,NA,TGCGCCAGCAGCTTCCCCGCCGACCACCGGGACAGGGAAGATGGGTATGGCTACACCTTC,CASSFPADHRDREDGYGYTF
TRBD1,TRBV9,TRBJ1-1,NA,TGTGCCAGCAGCGCAGGGGGCTCCACTGAAGCTTTCTTT,CASSAGGSTEAFF
TRBD2,TRBV4-1,TRBJ2-5,NA,TGCGCCAGCAGCCTAGGGACTAGCCAGACGAGGATGAGGGAGACCCAGTACTTC,CASSLGTSQTRMRETQYF
NA,TRBV3-1/TRBV3-2,TRBJ1-1,NA,TGTGCCAGCAGCCAAGGGGGTAACACTGAAGCTTTCTTT,CASSQGGNTEAFF
NA,TRBV4-1,TRBJ1-3,NA,TGCGCCAGCAGCCAAGTCACGGCTCTCTCTGGAAACACCATATATTTT,CASSQVTALSGNTIYF
NA,TRBV5-1,TRBJ1-1,NA,TGCGCCAGCAGCTTCGGGGGGCTGACTGAAGCTTTCTTT,CASSFGGLTEAFF
NA,TRBV7-2,TRBJ1-1,NA,TGTGCCAGCAGCTTTTCCCCAACCGGGGGAGCTTTCTTT,CASSFSPTGGAFF
NA,TRBV7-2,TRBJ2-6,NA,TGTGCCAGCAGCTTTAGGGGTTTATTATCTGGGGCCAACGTCCTGACTTTC,CASSFRGLLSGANVLTF
NA,TRBV29-1,TRBJ1-1,NA,TGCAGCGGGGGGACCTCGGGGAGCACTGAAGCTTTCTTT,CSGGTSGSTEAFF
NA,TRBV24-1,TRBJ2-5,NA,TGTGCCACCAGCGGGGGATTCCAAGAGACCCAGTACTTC,CATSGGFQETQYF
NA,TRBV4-1,TRBJ1-1,NA,TGCGCCAGCAGCCAAGTAGACAGTCCCACTGAAGCTTTCTTT,CASSQVDSPTEAFF
NA,TRBV12-3/TRBV12-4,TRBJ1-1,NA,TGTGCCAGCAGTTTGTCGGGTGGTGGAGCTTTCTTT,CASSLSGGGAFF
NA,TRBV4-1,TRBJ1-1,NA,TGCGCCAGCAGCCAAGCAGGGAGGACTGAAGCTTTCTTT,CASSQAGRTEAFF
NA,TRBV6-5,TRBJ1-4,NA,TGTGCCAGCAGTAGAGCAGGGCTAGGGAATGAAAAACTGTTTTTT,CASSRAGLGNEKLFF
NA,TRBV24-1,TRBJ2-5,NA,TGTGCCACCAGCAGGGATGTCGGAGAGACCCAGTACTTC,CATSRDVGETQYF